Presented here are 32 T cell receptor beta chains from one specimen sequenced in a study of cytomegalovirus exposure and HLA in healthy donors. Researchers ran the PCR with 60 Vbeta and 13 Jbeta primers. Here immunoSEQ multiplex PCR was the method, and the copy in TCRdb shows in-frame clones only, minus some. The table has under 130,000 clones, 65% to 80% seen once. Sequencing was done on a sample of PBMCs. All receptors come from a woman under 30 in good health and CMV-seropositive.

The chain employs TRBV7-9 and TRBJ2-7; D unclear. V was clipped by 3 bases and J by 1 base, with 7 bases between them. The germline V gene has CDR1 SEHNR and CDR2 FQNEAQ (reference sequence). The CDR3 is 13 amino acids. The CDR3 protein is CASSFVVSYEQYF. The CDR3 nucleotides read TGTGCCAGCAGCTTCGTTGTGTCCTACGAGCAGTACTTC. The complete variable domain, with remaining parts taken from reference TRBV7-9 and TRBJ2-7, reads DTGVSQNPRHKITKRGQNVTFRCDPISEHNRLYWYRQTLGQGPEFLTYFQNEAQLEKSRLLSDRFSAERPKGSFSTLEIQRTEQGDSAMYLCASSFVVSYEQYFGPGTRLTVT.

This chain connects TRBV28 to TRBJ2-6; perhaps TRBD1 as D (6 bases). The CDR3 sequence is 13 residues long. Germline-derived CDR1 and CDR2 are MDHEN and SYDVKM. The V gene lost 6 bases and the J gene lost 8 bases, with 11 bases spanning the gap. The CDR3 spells CASSTQGPNVLTF. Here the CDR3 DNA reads TGTGCCAGCAGCACACAGGGTCCCAACGTCCTGACTTTC. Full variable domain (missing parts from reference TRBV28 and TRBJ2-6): DVKVTQSSRYLVKRTGEKVFLECVQDMDHENMFWYRQDPGLGLRLIYFSYDVKMKEKGDIPEGYSVSREKKERFSLILESASTNQTSMYLCASSTQGPNVLTFGAGSRLTVL.

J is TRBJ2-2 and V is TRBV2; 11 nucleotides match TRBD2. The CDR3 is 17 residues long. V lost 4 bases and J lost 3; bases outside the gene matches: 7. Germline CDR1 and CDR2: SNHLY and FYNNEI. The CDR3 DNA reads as TGTGCCAGCAGTGGCTTAGCGGGAGGGCCCGACACCGGGGAGCTGTTTTTT. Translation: CASSGLAGGPDTGELFF.

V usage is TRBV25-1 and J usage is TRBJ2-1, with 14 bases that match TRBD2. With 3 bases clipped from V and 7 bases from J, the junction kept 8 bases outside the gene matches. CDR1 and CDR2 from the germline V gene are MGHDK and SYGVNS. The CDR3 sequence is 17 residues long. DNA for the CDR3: TGTGCCAGCAGTGATGATGGGACTAGCGGGAGATCAAATGAGCAGTTCTTC. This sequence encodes CASSDDGTSGRSNEQFF.

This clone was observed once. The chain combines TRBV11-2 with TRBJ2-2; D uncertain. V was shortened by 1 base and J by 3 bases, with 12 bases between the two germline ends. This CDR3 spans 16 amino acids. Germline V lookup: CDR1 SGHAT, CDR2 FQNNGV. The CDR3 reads CASSLVAAWDTGELFF. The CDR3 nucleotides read TGTGCCAGCAGCTTAGTAGCTGCTTGGGACACCGGGGAGCTGTTTTTT.

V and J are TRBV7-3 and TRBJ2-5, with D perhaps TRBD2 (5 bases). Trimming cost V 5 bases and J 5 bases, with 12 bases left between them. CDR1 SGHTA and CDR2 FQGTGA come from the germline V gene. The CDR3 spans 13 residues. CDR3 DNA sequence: TGTGCCAGCAGCACGGCCCCGGGGGAGACCCAGTACTTC. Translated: CASSTAPGETQYF.

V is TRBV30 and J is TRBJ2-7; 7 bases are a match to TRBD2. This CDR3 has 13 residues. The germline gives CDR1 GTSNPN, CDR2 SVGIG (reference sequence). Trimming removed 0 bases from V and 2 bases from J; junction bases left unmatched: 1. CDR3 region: CAWSVGLAYEQYF. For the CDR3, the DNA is TGTGCCTGGAGTGTAGGACTAGCCTACGAGCAGTACTTC.

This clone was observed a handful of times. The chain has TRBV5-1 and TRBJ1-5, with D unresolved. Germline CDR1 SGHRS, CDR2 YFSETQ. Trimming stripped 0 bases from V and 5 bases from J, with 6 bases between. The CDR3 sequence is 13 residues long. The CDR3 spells CASSLDGDQPQHF. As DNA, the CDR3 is TGCGCCAGCAGCTTGGACGGTGATCAGCCCCAGCATTTT.

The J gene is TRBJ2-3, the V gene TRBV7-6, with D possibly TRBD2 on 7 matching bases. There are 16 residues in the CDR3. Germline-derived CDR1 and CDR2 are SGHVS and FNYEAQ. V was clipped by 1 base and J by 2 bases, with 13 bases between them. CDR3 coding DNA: TGTGCCAGCAGCTTAGTATCTCGGGGGGCCACAGATACGCAGTATTTT. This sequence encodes CASSLVSRGATDTQYF.

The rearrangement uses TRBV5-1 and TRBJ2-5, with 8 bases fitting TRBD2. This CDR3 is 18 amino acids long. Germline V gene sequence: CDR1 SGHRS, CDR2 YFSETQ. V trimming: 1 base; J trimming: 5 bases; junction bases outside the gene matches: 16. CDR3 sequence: CASSLTIAGGGANETQYF. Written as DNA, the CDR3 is TGCGCCAGCAGCTTGACAATTGCGGGGGGCGGGGCCAACGAGACCCAGTACTTC.

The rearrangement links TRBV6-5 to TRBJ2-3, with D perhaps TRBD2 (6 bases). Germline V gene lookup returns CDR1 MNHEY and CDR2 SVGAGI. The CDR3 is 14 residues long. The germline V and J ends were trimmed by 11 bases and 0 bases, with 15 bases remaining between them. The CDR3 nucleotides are TGTGCCTCGCGGGAAACTAGGAGCACAGATACGCAGTATTTT. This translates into CASRETRSTDTQYF.

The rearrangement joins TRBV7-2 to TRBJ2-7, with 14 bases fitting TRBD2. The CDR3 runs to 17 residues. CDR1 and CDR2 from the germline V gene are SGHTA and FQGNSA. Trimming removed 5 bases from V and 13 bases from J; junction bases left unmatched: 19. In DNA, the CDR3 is TGTGCCAGCAGCCCCTCCCAAGGGCAGGGACTAGCGGGAGTGGTCTACTTC. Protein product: CASSPSQGQGLAGVVYF.

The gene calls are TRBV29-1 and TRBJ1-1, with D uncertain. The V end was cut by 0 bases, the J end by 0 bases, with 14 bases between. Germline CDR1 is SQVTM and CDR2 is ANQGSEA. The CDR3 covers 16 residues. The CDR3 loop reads CSVEDRGDSMNTEAFF. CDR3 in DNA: TGCAGCGTTGAAGATCGTGGAGATTCCATGAACACTGAAGCTTTCTTT.

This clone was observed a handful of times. CDR3 sequence reads: CASRRGNTEAFF. The CDR3 DNA is TGCGCCAGCAGGCGGGGTAACACTGAAGCTTTCTTT. The chain has TRBV10-2 and TRBJ1-1; no definite D call. Germline CDR1 is WSHSY and CDR2 is SAAADI. Trimming took 6 bases from V and 2 from J, leaving 7 bases between them. The CDR3 loop spans 12 amino acids.

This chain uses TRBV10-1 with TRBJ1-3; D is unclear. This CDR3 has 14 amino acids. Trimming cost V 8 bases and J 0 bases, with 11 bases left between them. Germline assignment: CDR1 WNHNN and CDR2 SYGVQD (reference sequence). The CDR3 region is CASEPLDSGNTIYF. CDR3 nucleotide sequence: TGCGCCAGCGAGCCCCTCGACTCTGGAAACACCATATATTTT.

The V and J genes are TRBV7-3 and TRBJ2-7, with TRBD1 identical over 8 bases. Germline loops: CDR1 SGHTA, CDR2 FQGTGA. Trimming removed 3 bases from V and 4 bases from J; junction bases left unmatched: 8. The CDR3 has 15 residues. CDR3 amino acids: CASSLPGQARYEQYF. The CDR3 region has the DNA TGTGCCAGCAGCTTGCCGGGACAGGCAAGATACGAGCAGTACTTC.

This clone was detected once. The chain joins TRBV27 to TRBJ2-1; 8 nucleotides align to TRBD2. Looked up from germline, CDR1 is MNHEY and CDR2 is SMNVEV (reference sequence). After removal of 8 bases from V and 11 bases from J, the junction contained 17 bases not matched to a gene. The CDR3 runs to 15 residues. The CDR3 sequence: CASAELAGAAIQQFF. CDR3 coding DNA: TGTGCCAGCGCAGAGCTAGCGGGTGCTGCCATTCAGCAGTTCTTC.

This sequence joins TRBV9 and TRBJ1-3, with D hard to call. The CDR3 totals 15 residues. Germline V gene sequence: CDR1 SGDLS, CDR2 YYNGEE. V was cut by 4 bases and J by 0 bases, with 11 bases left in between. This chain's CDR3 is CASSHRGSSGNTIYF. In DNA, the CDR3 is TGTGCCAGCAGCCATCGGGGAAGCTCTGGAAACACCATATATTTT.

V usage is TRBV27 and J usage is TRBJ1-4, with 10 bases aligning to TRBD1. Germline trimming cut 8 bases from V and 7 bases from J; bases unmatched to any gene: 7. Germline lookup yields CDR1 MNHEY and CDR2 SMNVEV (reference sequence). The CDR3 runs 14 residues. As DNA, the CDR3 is TGTGCCAGCCGGTGGACAGGGGGGAGTGAAAAACTGTTTTTT. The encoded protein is CASRWTGGSEKLFF.

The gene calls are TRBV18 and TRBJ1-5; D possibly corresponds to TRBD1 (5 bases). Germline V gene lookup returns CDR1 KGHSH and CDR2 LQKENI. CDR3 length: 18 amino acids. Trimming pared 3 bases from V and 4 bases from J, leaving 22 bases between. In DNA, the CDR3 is TGTGCCAGCTCACCTGGATTACGGACTATTCAGGGAAATCAGCCCCAGCATTTT. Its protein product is CASSPGLRTIQGNQPQHF. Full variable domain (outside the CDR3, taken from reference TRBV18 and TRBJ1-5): NAGVMQNPRHLVRRRGQEARLRCSPMKGHSHVYWYRQLPEEGLKFMVYLQKENIIDESGMPKERFSAEFPKEGPSILRIQQVVRGDSAAYFCASSPGLRTIQGNQPQHFGDGTRLSIL.

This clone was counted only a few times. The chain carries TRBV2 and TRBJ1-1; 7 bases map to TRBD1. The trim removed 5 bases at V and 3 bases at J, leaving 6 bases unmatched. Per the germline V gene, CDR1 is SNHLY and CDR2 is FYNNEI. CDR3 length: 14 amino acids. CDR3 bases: TGTGCCAGCAGTAGACAGGGACCCTACACTGAAGCTTTCTTT. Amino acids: CASSRQGPYTEAFF.

The CDR3 spells CASSRSGREETQYF. The CDR3 DNA follows: TGTGCCAGCAGTCGTAGCGGGAGGGAGGAGACCCAGTACTTC. The gene calls are TRBV27 and TRBJ2-5; TRBD2 matches 11 bases. With V trimmed by 5 bases and J by 5 bases, 4 bases remained unmatched. CDR3 length: 14 amino acids. Germline lookup yields CDR1 MNHEY and CDR2 SMNVEV (reference sequence).

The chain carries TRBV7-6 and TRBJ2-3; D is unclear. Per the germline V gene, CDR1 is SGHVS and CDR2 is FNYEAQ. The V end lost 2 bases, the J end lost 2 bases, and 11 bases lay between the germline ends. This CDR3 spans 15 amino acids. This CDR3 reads CASSLPDLYTDTQYF. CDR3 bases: TGTGCCAGCAGCTTACCTGACTTATACACAGATACGCAGTATTTT.

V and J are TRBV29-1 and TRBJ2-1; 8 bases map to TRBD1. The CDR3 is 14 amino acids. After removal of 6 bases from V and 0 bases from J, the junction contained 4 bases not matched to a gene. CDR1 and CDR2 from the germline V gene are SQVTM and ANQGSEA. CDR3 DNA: TGCAGCGTGGAGACAGGGGTCTCCTACAATGAGCAGTTCTTC. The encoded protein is CSVETGVSYNEQFF.

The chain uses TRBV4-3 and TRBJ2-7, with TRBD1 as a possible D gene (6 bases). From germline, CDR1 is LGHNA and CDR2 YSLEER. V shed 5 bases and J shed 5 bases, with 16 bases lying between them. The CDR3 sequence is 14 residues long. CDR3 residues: CASSTQVRGHEQYF. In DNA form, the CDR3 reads TGCGCCAGCAGCACCCAAGTCAGGGGCCACGAGCAGTACTTC.

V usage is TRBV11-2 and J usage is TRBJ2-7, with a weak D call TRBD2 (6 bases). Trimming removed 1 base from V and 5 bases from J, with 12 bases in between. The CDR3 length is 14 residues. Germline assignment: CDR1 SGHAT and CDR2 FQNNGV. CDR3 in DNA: TGTGCCAGCAGCTTAGTGGCAGGCGGGGACGAGCAGTACTTC. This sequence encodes CASSLVAGGDEQYF.

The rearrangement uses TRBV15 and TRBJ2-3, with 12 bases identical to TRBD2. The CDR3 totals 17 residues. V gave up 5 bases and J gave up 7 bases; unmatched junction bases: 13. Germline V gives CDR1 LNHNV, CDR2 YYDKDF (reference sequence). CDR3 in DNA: TGTGCCACCAGCCCCCGACTAGCGGGGGTGGCATTCCATACGCAGTATTTT. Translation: CATSPRLAGVAFHTQYF.

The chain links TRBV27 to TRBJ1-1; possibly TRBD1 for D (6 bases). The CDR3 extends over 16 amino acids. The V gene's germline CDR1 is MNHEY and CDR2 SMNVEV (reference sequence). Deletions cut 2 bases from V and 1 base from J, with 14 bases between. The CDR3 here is CASSLSRQAPNTEAFF. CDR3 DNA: TGTGCCAGCAGTTTAAGCAGACAGGCCCCGAACACTGAAGCTTTCTTT.

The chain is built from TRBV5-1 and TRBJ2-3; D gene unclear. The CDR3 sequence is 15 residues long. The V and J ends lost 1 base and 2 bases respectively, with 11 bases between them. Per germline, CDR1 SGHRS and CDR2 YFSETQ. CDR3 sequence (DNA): TGCGCCAGCAGCTTGTCGAACTCCCACACAGATACGCAGTATTTT. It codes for CASSLSNSHTDTQYF.

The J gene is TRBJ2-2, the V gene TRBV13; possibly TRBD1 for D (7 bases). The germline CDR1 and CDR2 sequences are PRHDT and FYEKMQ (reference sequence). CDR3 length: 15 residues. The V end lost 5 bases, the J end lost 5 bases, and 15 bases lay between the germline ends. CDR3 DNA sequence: TGTGCCAGCAGCGTGGGACCAGGGGGGACCGGGGAGCTGTTTTTT. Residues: CASSVGPGGTGELFF.

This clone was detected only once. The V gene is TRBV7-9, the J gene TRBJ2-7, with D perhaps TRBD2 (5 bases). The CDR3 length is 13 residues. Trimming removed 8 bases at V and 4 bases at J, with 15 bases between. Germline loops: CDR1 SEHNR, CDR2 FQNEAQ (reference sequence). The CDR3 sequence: CASEVGVGYEQYF. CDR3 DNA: TGTGCCAGCGAGGTCGGGGTCGGGTACGAGCAGTACTTC.

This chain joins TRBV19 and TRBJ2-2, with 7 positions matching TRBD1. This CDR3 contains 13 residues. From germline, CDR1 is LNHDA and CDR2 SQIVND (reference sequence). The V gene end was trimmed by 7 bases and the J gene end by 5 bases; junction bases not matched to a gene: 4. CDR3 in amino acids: CASTPRGTGELFF. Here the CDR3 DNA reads TGTGCCAGTACTCCCAGGGGGACCGGGGAGCTGTTTTTT.